This entry concerns a single T cell receptor beta chain. CDR3 length: 13 amino acids. The germline CDR1 and CDR2 sequences are MNHNS and SASEGT. V lost 6 bases and J 1 base, leaving 9 bases between the germline ends. A fixed DNA input of 350 ng was used per bulk PBMC sample. The table came from immunoSEQ multiplex PCR; TCRdb's copy has only in-frame clones and leaves some out. The sample gives approximately 15,000 clones, approximately 86% of which show up once; 4.4% is in the top ten. As to time point: pre-treatment baseline. No patient had earlier systemic cancer treatment, concurrent immunosuppressants, or another active cancer. The sample belongs to a study of blood T cell dynamics during melanoma immunotherapy. Study overall: Metastatic melanoma patients received first-line pembrolizumab or nivolumab plus ipilimumab.

J is TRBJ1-1 and V is TRBV6-1, with TRBD1 as a possible D gene (6 bases). This TCR was recovered from a human donor with melanoma. The sequenced sample was blood, obtained from a patient treated with checkpoint blockade. This CDR3 reads CASREGQNTEAFF. The CDR3 DNA reads as TGTGCCAGCAGGGAGGGACAGAACACTGAAGCTTTCTTT.